The rows below give T cell receptor beta chains drawn from one sample of a study of blood T cell repertoires in COVID-19. Clones were sequenced by immunoSEQ multiplex PCR, and TCRdb holds only the in-frame ones, with some missing. This table holds over 35,000 clones, about three quarters found once. The sequencing sample was made of peripheral blood. The receptors were gathered from a man aged 55 to 70 with acute or convalescent COVID-19. Each CDR3 is given with its conserved first and last residue. The order of the fields is J gene, D gene, V gene, clone size, CDR3 protein, CDR3 DNA. A D gene is named only where the DNA matches it firmly. The size field is filled for only some rows; it gives once, few, many or a size class.

J gene: TRBJ1-5; D gene: .; V gene: TRBV3-1/TRBV3-2; clone size: .; CDR3 protein: CASSQAGGFNQPQHF; CDR3 DNA: TGTGCCAGCAGCCAAGCCGGGGGTTTCAATCAGCCCCAGCATTTT
J gene: TRBJ1-5; D gene: .; V gene: TRBV6-5; clone size: once; CDR3 protein: CASTTAYSNQPQHF; CDR3 DNA: TGTGCCAGCACGACAGCGTATAGCAATCAGCCCCAGCATTTT
J gene: TRBJ1-6; D gene: TRBD1; V gene: TRBV5-4; clone size: .; CDR3 protein: CASSQTGGNSPLHF; CDR3 DNA: TGTGCCAGCAGCCAGACAGGGGGTAATTCACCCCTCCACTTT
J gene: TRBJ1-5; D gene: .; V gene: TRBV12-1; clone size: once; CDR3 protein: CASSFAGPPGQGYGQPQHF; CDR3 DNA: TGTGCCAGCAGCTTTGCGGGACCTCCGGGACAGGGTTATGGTCAGCCCCAGCATTTT
J gene: TRBJ1-2; D gene: TRBD1; V gene: TRBV6-5; clone size: .; CDR3 protein: CASSYVQGAYGYTF; CDR3 DNA: TGTGCCAGCAGTTACGTCCAGGGGGCGTATGGCTACACCTTC
J gene: TRBJ1-3; D gene: TRBD1; V gene: TRBV25-1; clone size: .; CDR3 protein: CASSGTGGSGNTIYF; CDR3 DNA: TGTGCCAGCAGTGGGACAGGGGGCTCTGGAAACACCATATATTTT
J gene: TRBJ2-1; D gene: TRBD2; V gene: TRBV5-1; clone size: .; CDR3 protein: CASSLFSGRVEQFF; CDR3 DNA: TGCGCCAGCAGCTTGTTCAGCGGGAGGGTGGAGCAGTTCTTC
J gene: TRBJ1-1; D gene: TRBD1; V gene: TRBV30; clone size: .; CDR3 protein: CAWSGDEGAFTEAFF; CDR3 DNA: TGTGCCTGGAGTGGGGACGAGGGGGCCTTTACTGAAGCTTTCTTT
J gene: TRBJ2-7; D gene: .; V gene: TRBV11-2; clone size: once; CDR3 protein: CASSLDGRDWVYEQYF; CDR3 DNA: TGTGCCAGCAGCTTAGATGGCAGGGATTGGGTCTACGAGCAGTACTTC
J gene: TRBJ1-4; D gene: .; V gene: TRBV7-2; clone size: .; CDR3 protein: CASSINPGGNEKLFF; CDR3 DNA: TGTGCCAGCAGCATAAACCCAGGAGGCAATGAAAAACTGTTTTTT
J gene: TRBJ2-7; D gene: .; V gene: TRBV4-3; clone size: once; CDR3 protein: CASSRGPPGNEQYF; CDR3 DNA: TGCGCCAGCAGCCGGGGGCCTCCGGGGAACGAGCAGTACTTC
J gene: TRBJ2-7; D gene: .; V gene: TRBV10-2; clone size: .; CDR3 protein: CASSEGRNYEQYF; CDR3 DNA: TGCGCCAGCAGTGAGGGCAGAAACTACGAGCAGTACTTC
J gene: TRBJ2-2; D gene: .; V gene: TRBV11-3; clone size: .; CDR3 protein: CASSSRQLLANTGELFF; CDR3 DNA: TGTGCCAGCAGCTCGCGACAGCTTCTCGCGAACACCGGGGAGCTGTTTTTT
J gene: TRBJ2-7; D gene: .; V gene: TRBV7-8; clone size: .; CDR3 protein: CASSQGLIYEQYF; CDR3 DNA: TGTGCCAGCAGCCAAGGACTCATCTACGAGCAGTACTTC
J gene: TRBJ1-5; D gene: .; V gene: TRBV7-2; clone size: .; CDR3 protein: CASSLSDRGAVSNQPQHF; CDR3 DNA: TGTGCCAGCAGCTTAAGTGACCGGGGAGCTGTAAGCAATCAGCCCCAGCATTTT